In its sample, the clone carrying this TCR beta chain was seen a few times. What it binds is not known. The data originate from a study of T cells in Graves' hyperthyroidism and ophthalmopathy. Amplification of TCR beta CDR3 regions used RNA as the template. During a first-round RT-PCR of the TCR CDR3, the HTBI primer set was used. TCRdb recomputed calls from the multiplex PCR reads with MiXCR, one row per CDR3 protein. This sample has hundreds of thousands of distinct CDR3 sequences, with around 15% found just once. Diagnosing involved the use of clinical symptoms, serum thyroxine and TRAb, thyroid ultrasound and orbital computed tomography. The PBMCs studied were ones that came from 9 to 10 ml fresh peripheral blood. V gave up 3 bases and J gave up 5 bases, with 9 bases separating them. CDR1 MNHNS and CDR2 SASEGT come from the germline V gene. CDR3 length: 13 amino acids. Study observations and caveats: Stable hyperthyroidism was told apart from ophthalmopathy by a model built on 13 V-J features. Clonotypes that were expanded in thyroid above 0.001 mostly appeared in blood too.

Sequenced material: blood. This rearrangement joins TRBV6-1 to TRBJ2-3; D remains unclear. The receptor comes from a young woman with Graves' hyperthyroidism. CDR3 in DNA: TGTGCCAGCAGTGACAGGTACAGAGATACGCAGTATTTT. Translation: CASSDRYRDTQYF.